Reported below is one T cell receptor beta chain. Its antigen is as yet unknown. The CDR3 extends over 15 amino acids. V was trimmed by 1 base and J by 5 bases, leaving 12 bases between them. The V gene's germline CDR1 is LGHNA and CDR2 YNFKEQ. The sample comes from a study of PD-L1 blockade in urothelial cancer. Study-wide background: In the mid-2010s, patients got going on atezolizumab, taking 1,200 mg intravenously every 3 weeks. Treatment start was followed by blood analysis at 3 weeks (second dose) and again at 6 weeks. Study outcomes and limitations: Survival was better when pretreatment blood TCR clonality fell below the median.

The study collected 1 to 8 samples per patient, pretreatment and on-treatment. Measured with immunoSEQ multiplex PCR; TCRdb has only the in-frame clones, and not every one. Of tens of thousands of clones in the sample, roughly 77% were seen once. The sequenced sample was PBMCs, obtained around atezolizumab (anti-PD-L1) treatment. This TCR was sampled from a man aged 65-85 years with urothelial cancer. The chain recombines TRBV4-2 with TRBJ1-5; weak D call: TRBD1 (6 bases). DNA for the CDR3: TGTGCCAGCAGCCAAGCCGGGACACGTCATCAGCCCCAGCATTTT. Residues: CASSQAGTRHQPQHF.